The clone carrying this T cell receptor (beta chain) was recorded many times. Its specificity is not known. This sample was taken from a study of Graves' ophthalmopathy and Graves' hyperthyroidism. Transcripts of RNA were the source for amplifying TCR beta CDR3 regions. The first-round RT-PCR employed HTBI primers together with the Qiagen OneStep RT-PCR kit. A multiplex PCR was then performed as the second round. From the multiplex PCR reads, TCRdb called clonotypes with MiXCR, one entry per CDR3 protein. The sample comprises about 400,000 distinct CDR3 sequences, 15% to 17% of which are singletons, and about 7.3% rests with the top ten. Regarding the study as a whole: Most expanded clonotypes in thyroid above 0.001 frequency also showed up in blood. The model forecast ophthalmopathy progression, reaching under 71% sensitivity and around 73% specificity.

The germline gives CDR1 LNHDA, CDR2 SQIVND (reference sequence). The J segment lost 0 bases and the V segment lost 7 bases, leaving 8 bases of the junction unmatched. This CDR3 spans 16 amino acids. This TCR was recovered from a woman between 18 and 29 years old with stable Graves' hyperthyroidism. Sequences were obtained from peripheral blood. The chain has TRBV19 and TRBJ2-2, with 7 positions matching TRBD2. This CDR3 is CASTETGGANTGELFF. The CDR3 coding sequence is TGTGCCAGTACCGAAACGGGGGGAGCGAACACCGGGGAGCTGTTTTTT.